The subject of this entry is one T cell receptor (beta chain). Its antigen is not identified. The data are from a study of shared clonotypes between healthy human individuals. Study outcomes and limitations: Represented genetic and exposure-history diversity was restricted by having few donors.

V dropped 1 base and J dropped 2 bases, with 12 bases sitting between them. Germline lookup yields CDR1 SGHRS and CDR2 YFSETQ. The CDR3 is 16 residues long. Clones were sequenced by immunoSEQ multiplex PCR, and TCRdb holds only the in-frame ones, with some missing. Of roughly 650,000 clones in the sample, more than 95% were seen once. The clonotype comes from a woman under 40 in good health. This chain connects TRBV5-1 to TRBJ1-4, with unresolved D. The sequenced sample was naive CD4+ T cells sorted from blood. Stated subset: CD45RA+ positively selected. DNA for the CDR3: TGCGCCAGCAGCTTGACCCCTTTTAGGACTAATGAAAAACTGTTTTTT. This encodes CASSLTPFRTNEKLFF.